These 23 T cell receptor beta chains were all obtained from the same sample, sequenced in a study of CD8 T cells in Susac syndrome. Reverse transcription of roughly 0.45 to 1 ug RNA was carried out with random hexamers. TCRdb re-derived calls from the immunoSEQ multiplex PCR reads in MiXCR, one entry per CDR3 protein. The sample lists 200,000 to 250,000 distinct CDR3 sequences; 85% to 95% were seen once. Sequenced material: CD4+ T cells from PBMCs. These receptors were collected from a human donor with Susac syndrome.

The CDR3 DNA is TGTGCCAGCAGTTCCTTTCTCGAGCAGTACTTC. Protein product: CASSSFLEQYF. This chain links TRBV5-6 with TRBJ2-7, with D unresolved. Deletions cut 5 bases from V and 6 bases from J, with 9 bases between. CDR1 and CDR2 (germline): SGHDT, YYEEEE. This CDR3 is 11 amino acids long.

The chain couples TRBV4-2 to TRBJ2-7, with D possibly being TRBD1 or TRBD2 (5 bases each). The CDR3 is 15 residues long. The germline V and J ends were trimmed by 0 bases and 3 bases, with 12 bases remaining between them. Germline V gene lookup returns CDR1 LGHNA and CDR2 YNFKEQ. The CDR3 region is CASSQDRDGGYEQYF. The CDR3 DNA reads TGTGCCAGCAGCCAAGACCGGGACGGCGGCTACGAGCAGTACTTC.

V usage is TRBV30 and J usage is TRBJ1-1; D ambiguous. CDR1 and CDR2 from the germline V gene are GTSNPN and SVGIG (reference sequence). CDR3 size: 16 residues. V shed 2 bases and J shed 1 base, with 17 bases lying between them. In DNA, the CDR3 is TGTGCCTGGAGTAAACTAGTTCCGGGAGGGAACACTGAAGCTTTCTTT. Amino acid sequence: CAWSKLVPGGNTEAFF.

This clonotype was seen more than once but under ten times. V usage is TRBV2 and J usage is TRBJ2-7; TRBD1 might be the D (6 bases). Germline values: CDR1 SNHLY, CDR2 FYNNEI. This CDR3 spans 13 amino acids. The germline V and J ends were trimmed by 4 bases and 3 bases, with 10 bases remaining between them. The CDR3, as DNA: TGTGCCAGCAGTGCCAGGACAGTCTACGAGCAGTACTTC. Translated: CASSARTVYEQYF.

The chain recombines TRBV30 with TRBJ2-1; D is uncertain. V was shortened by 1 base and J by 7 bases, with 5 bases between the two germline ends. Germline assignment: CDR1 GTSNPN and CDR2 SVGIG (reference sequence). The CDR3 loop spans 11 amino acids. Here the CDR3 reads CAWSAQNEQFF. As DNA, the CDR3 is TGTGCCTGGAGTGCCCAGAATGAGCAGTTCTTC.

This clonotype showed up many times. Germline and junction disagree at one end, which may indicate a read error. The chain links TRBV5-1 to TRBJ2-5; D is possibly TRBD2 (5 bases). The CDR3 is made up of 12 amino acids. Looked up from germline, CDR1 is SGHRS and CDR2 is YFSETQ. CDR3 sequence reads: CASSLVGETQYF. For the CDR3, the DNA is TGTGCTAGCAGCTTAGTGGGGGAGACCCAGTACTTC.

The rearrangement uses TRBV10-3 and TRBJ2-1, with TRBD1 matching over 7 bases. Looked up from germline, CDR1 is ENHRY and CDR2 is SYGVKD. With V trimmed by 6 bases and J by 6 bases, 5 bases remained unmatched. This CDR3 is built from 13 residues. The CDR3 spells CAIRGTDFNEQFF. CDR3 bases: TGTGCCATCAGAGGGACAGATTTCAATGAGCAGTTCTTC.

Details on this clonotype: The junction departs from the called germline gene at one end, perhaps through a read error. This chain links TRBV11-2 with TRBJ1-2, with D maybe TRBD1 (5 bases). CDR3 size: 12 residues. Germline assignment: CDR1 SGHAT and CDR2 FQNNGV. The CDR3 sequence is CASSPPGGVRAF. The CDR3 DNA reads as TGTGCCAGCAGTCCCCCCGGGGGTGTGCGGGCCTTC.

The chain links TRBV6-2 or TRBV6-3 to TRBJ2-2, with D uncertain. From germline, CDR1 is MNHEY and CDR2 SVGEGT. Trimming removed 7 bases at V and 0 bases at J, with 3 bases between. The CDR3 spans 12 residues. The CDR3 loop reads CASTSNTGELFF. CDR3 in DNA: TGTGCCAGCACCTCGAACACCGGGGAGCTGTTTTTT.

The chain carries TRBV5-4 and TRBJ1-4; D is uncertain. The V gene lost 4 bases and the J gene lost 4 bases, with 8 bases spanning the gap. The germline V gene has CDR1 SGHNT and CDR2 YYREEE (reference sequence). The CDR3 sequence is 13 residues long. As DNA, the CDR3 is TGTGCCAGCAGCCTGGCCCGTAATGAAAAACTGTTTTTT. This sequence encodes CASSLARNEKLFF.

V and J are TRBV7-8 and TRBJ1-6; no firm D call. V was pared by 1 base and J by 0 bases, with 13 bases between. Germline CDR1 and CDR2: SGHVS and FQNEAQ. The CDR3 spans 18 residues. This chain's CDR3 is CASSLDGGMSSYNSPLHF. In nucleotides, the CDR3 is TGTGCCAGCAGCTTAGATGGAGGCATGAGCTCCTATAATTCACCCCTCCACTTT.

The rearrangement uses TRBV28 and TRBJ2-4, with D maybe TRBD1 (6 bases). The CDR3 spans 16 residues. CDR1 and CDR2 (germline): MDHEN, SYDVKM. The V gene lost 5 bases and the J gene lost 2 bases, with 16 bases spanning the gap. The CDR3 sequence is CASSTFRGTTKNIQYF. For the CDR3, the DNA is TGTGCCAGCAGTACCTTTCGAGGGACAACCAAAAACATTCAGTACTTC.

The chain has TRBV19 and TRBJ2-7; D uncertain. Germline V CDR1 and CDR2: LNHDA, SQIVND (reference sequence). V was cut by 2 bases and J by 2 bases, with 13 bases left in between. The CDR3 length is 15 residues. The CDR3 sequence is CASSIPDVMPYEQYF. For the CDR3, the DNA is TGTGCCAGTAGTATACCAGACGTGATGCCCTACGAGCAGTACTTC.

The chain has TRBV28 and TRBJ2-7, with 7 bases aligning to TRBD1. This CDR3 region has 14 residues. V lost 5 bases and J lost 1; bases outside the gene matches: 5. The germline V gene encodes CDR1 MDHEN and CDR2 SYDVKM. CDR3 nucleotides: TGTGCCAGCAGTACAGGGGTGGGGTCCTACGAGCAGTACTTC. It yields the protein CASSTGVGSYEQYF.

This rearrangement joins TRBV20-1 to TRBJ2-7; tentatively, D is TRBD2 (6 bases). V lost 4 bases and J lost 2, with 15 bases in between. Germline-derived CDR1 and CDR2 are DFQATT and SNEGSKA (reference sequence). The CDR3 extends over 14 amino acids. The CDR3 loop reads CSATLALHTYEQYF. The CDR3 DNA reads as TGCAGTGCTACCCTAGCGCTCCACACCTACGAGCAGTACTTC.

V is TRBV5-1 and J is TRBJ1-5; no firm D call. The V gene's germline CDR1 is SGHRS and CDR2 YFSETQ. This CDR3 contains 16 residues. With 0 bases removed from V and 0 bases from J, the gap between germline ends came to 10 bases. CDR3 coding DNA: TGCGCCAGCAGCTTGGAGGGCGTACATAGCAATCAGCCCCAGCATTTT. This encodes CASSLEGVHSNQPQHF.

V and J are TRBV5-4 and TRBJ2-5; D unresolved. Per germline, CDR1 SGHNT and CDR2 YYREEE (reference sequence). The CDR3 totals 14 residues. V lost 0 bases and J 5 bases, leaving 11 bases between the germline ends. The chain's CDR3 is CASSLAGSQETQYF. For the CDR3, the DNA is TGTGCCAGCAGCTTGGCGGGTAGCCAGGAGACCCAGTACTTC. The full variable domain, with the rest looked up from reference TRBV5-4 and TRBJ2-5, is ETGVTQSPTHLIKTRGQQVTLRCSSQSGHNTVSWYQQALGQGPQFIFQYYREEENGRGNFPPRFSGLQFPNYSSELNVNALELDDSALYLCASSLAGSQETQYFGPGTRLLVL.

The chain combines TRBV20-1 with TRBJ1-1, with unresolved D. Per germline, CDR1 DFQATT and CDR2 SNEGSKA (reference sequence). Trimming took off 5 bases at V and 1 base at J, with 20 bases between the two ends. There are 16 residues in the CDR3. The chain's CDR3 is CSAPSHPGYGNTEAFF. The CDR3 DNA reads as TGCAGTGCTCCCTCCCATCCAGGTTACGGGAACACTGAAGCTTTCTTT.

CDR3 amino acids: CASSTGNRGAEAFF. The CDR3 DNA follows: TGTGCCAGCAGTACCGGAAACAGGGGCGCTGAAGCTTTCTTT. V is TRBV27 and J is TRBJ1-1; 7 bases fit TRBD1. The V segment lost 5 bases and the J segment 6 bases; nucleotides outside the gene matches: 9. The CDR3 has 14 residues. Germline V gene lookup returns CDR1 MNHEY and CDR2 SMNVEV (reference sequence).

The rearrangement links TRBV29-1 to TRBJ1-6, with 7 bases matching TRBD1. The CDR3 length is 14 residues. V was pared by 5 bases and J by 9 bases, with 10 bases of the junction left unmatched. The germline V gene has CDR1 SQVTM and CDR2 ANQGSEA. Here the CDR3 reads CSVKSTGEGSPLHF. The CDR3 DNA reads TGCAGCGTTAAATCTACAGGGGAGGGTTCACCCCTCCACTTT.

CDR3 loop: CASSQPLGPAGSPLHF. The CDR3 DNA reads TGTGCCAGCAGCCAACCGTTGGGGCCCGCGGGTTCACCCCTCCACTTT. The chain has TRBV3-1 and TRBJ1-6, with a possible D match to TRBD1 (5 bases). Trimming shortened V by 2 bases and J by 9 bases, and 17 bases separated the two germline ends. Germline V gives CDR1 LGHDT, CDR2 YNNKEL (reference sequence). CDR3 length: 16 residues.

The chain recombines TRBV29-1 with TRBJ2-1; the D gene is possibly TRBD1 (6 bases). The CDR3 runs to 15 residues. Trimming shortened V by 3 bases and J by 5 bases, and 17 bases separated the two germline ends. CDR1 SQVTM and CDR2 ANQGSEA come from the germline V gene. CDR3 coding DNA: TGCAGCGTTGAGCCGCCAGGGGCTTGGGACAATGAGCAGTTCTTC. It encodes CSVEPPGAWDNEQFF.

The V call is TRBV5-4, the J call TRBJ2-1; D possibly corresponds to TRBD1 (5 bases). The CDR3 is 16 amino acids. V lost 3 bases to trimming and J lost 0 bases, with 13 bases between them. CDR1 and CDR2 (germline): SGHNT, YYREEE (reference sequence). Here the CDR3 reads CASSSRALDSYNEQFF. CDR3 DNA sequence: TGTGCCAGCAGCTCCAGGGCGCTGGACTCCTACAATGAGCAGTTCTTC.